This T cell receptor beta chain was sequenced in a study of a mutant IDH1 vaccine in newly diagnosed glioma. The overall study: Vaccination began 4-6 weeks post radiotherapy alone, or with temozolomide cycles. Previous care, which was radiotherapy, temozolomide, or both, most often involved both. Overall study findings and caveats: Pseudoprogression appears to have had no connection to changes in top peripheral T cell clonotypes.

Details on this clone: What it recognizes is unknown.

Time point defined: week 11, during vaccination. Every single dose of the vaccine, 300 ug of mutant IDH1 20-mer peptide, came with topical imiquimod. Data came from immunoSEQ multiplex PCR; TCRdb stores just in-frame clones and leaves some out. The repertoire holds roughly 61,000 clones, with roughly 80% as singletons. With V trimmed by 7 bases and J by 7 bases, 5 bases remained unmatched. Per the germline V gene, CDR1 is MNHNS and CDR2 is SASEGT. The CDR3 runs 14 residues. This rearrangement joins TRBV6-1 to TRBJ1-6; 9 bases agree with TRBD1. This TCR was sampled from a man aged 45-65 years with glioma. The material sequenced was PBMCs, taken from a glioma patient whose treatment included an IDH1 peptide vaccine. Here the CDR3 reads CASTSGTGNSPLHF. The CDR3 nucleotides read TGTGCCAGCACCTCCGGGACAGGGAATTCACCCCTCCACTTT.